This is a list of T cell receptor beta chains from one sample in a study of cytomegalovirus exposure and HLA in healthy donors. The repertoire was sequenced with immunoSEQ multiplex PCR; TCRdb's copy has only in-frame clones and lacks some. This sample has 150,000 or so clones, with 75% to 90% found just once. The sample taken for sequencing was PBMCs. Receptors originate from a woman aged 45-59 years in good health and CMV-seropositive. Each CDR3 is given with its conserved first and last residue. D genes are given only for firm matches. Size values are once, few and many counts, or a class for expanded clones, and some rows have none.

abundance | j_gene | v_gene | d_gene | CDR3nt | CDR3aa
NA | TRBJ1-2 | TRBV4-2 | TRBD1 | TGTGCCAGCAGCACCCGGACAGGGGGCGGAAATTATGGCTACACCTTC | CASSTRTGGGNYGYTF
NA | TRBJ1-1 | TRBV11-2 | NA | TGTGCCAGCAGCTTAGACAGGTTTTTGAACACTGAAGCTTTCTTT | CASSLDRFLNTEAFF
NA | TRBJ1-4 | TRBV19 | NA | TGTGCCAGTAGGGGACTGCTGATAACTAATGAAAAACTGTTTTTT | CASRGLLITNEKLFF
NA | TRBJ1-2 | TRBV6-6 | NA | TGTGCCAGCAGTTTATCCGTCTATGGCTACACCTTC | CASSLSVYGYTF
NA | TRBJ2-3 | TRBV9 | NA | TGTGCCAGCAGCGTCCCCGGGAGAACGGGAGATACGCAGTATTTT | CASSVPGRTGDTQYF
NA | TRBJ1-3 | TRBV10-3 | NA | TGTGCCACCTTGGAGGGTACTGGAAACACCATATATTTT | CATLEGTGNTIYF
NA | TRBJ1-1 | TRBV11-3 | TRBD1 | TGTGCCAGCAGCCGAACAGGGGAATTGGCTGAAGCTTTCTTT | CASSRTGELAEAFF
once | TRBJ2-7 | TRBV7-9 | TRBD2 | TGTGCCCGGGTTTCGCGGGAGGGCCCTCGGCCCTACGAGCAGTACTTC | CARVSREGPRPYEQYF
NA | TRBJ2-7 | TRBV19 | TRBD2 | TGTGCCAGTAGTAGCAGGGACTACTACTACGAGCAGTACTTC | CASSSRDYYYEQYF
NA | TRBJ1-4 | TRBV9 | TRBD1 | TGTGCCAGCAGCGGACAGGGCGGCTCTAATGAAAAACTGTTTTTT | CASSGQGGSNEKLFF
few | TRBJ1-4 | TRBV7-9 | NA | TGTGCCAGCAGCCAGGACCGGGGGGATGAAAAACTGTTTTTT | CASSQDRGDEKLFF
once | TRBJ1-1 | TRBV5-6 | TRBD1 | TGTGCCAGCAGCCCAGTGACAGGGGGAGGGGACACTGAAGCTTTCTTT | CASSPVTGGGDTEAFF
few | TRBJ1-2 | TRBV7-2 | NA | TGTGCCAGCACCTTGTCCGGCGGGGGAAACTATGGCTACACCTTC | CASTLSGGGNYGYTF
NA | TRBJ1-5 | TRBV30 | NA | TGTGCCTGGTCGACGGACATAGATCAGCCCCAGCATTTT | CAWSTDIDQPQHF
NA | TRBJ2-1 | TRBV7-3 | NA | TGTGCCAGCAGCTTAGGGTCGGCGGGGCTAGGCCATGAGCAGTTCTTC | CASSLGSAGLGHEQFF
NA | TRBJ2-3 | TRBV6-1 | TRBD2 | TGTGCCAGCAGTGGGAGCGGGGACCACACAGATACGCAGTATTTT | CASSGSGDHTDTQYF
few | TRBJ2-7 | TRBV5-1 | NA | TGCGCCAGCACCTTAACAAACAGGGACTCCTACGAGCAGTACTTC | CASTLTNRDSYEQYF
NA | TRBJ1-5 | TRBV2 | TRBD1 | TGTGCCAGCAGGCGCCGGGACAGGACGATTCAGCCCCAGCATTTT | CASRRRDRTIQPQHF
NA | TRBJ2-5 | TRBV7-2 | TRBD2 | TGTGCCAGCAGCTCCAGACTAGCGGGGGGGGCGGGGACCCAGTACTTC | CASSSRLAGGAGTQYF
few | TRBJ2-1 | TRBV9 | NA | TGTGCCAGCAGCGTAGGGGGCAGTAACGGCAATGAGCAGTTCTTC | CASSVGGSNGNEQFF
once | TRBJ1-1 | TRBV28 | TRBD1 | TGTGCCAGCAGTCCCTCAGGGGGCACTGAAGCTTTCTTT | CASSPSGGTEAFF
few | TRBJ2-7 | TRBV19 | NA | TGTGCCAGTAGCTTTACCGGGACTTCCTCCTACGAGCAGTACTTC | CASSFTGTSSYEQYF
NA | TRBJ1-5 | TRBV5-8 | NA | TGTGCCAGCAGCTTTCGAGGTCTGCGGGGTCAGCCCCAGCATTTT | CASSFRGLRGQPQHF
few | TRBJ2-2 | TRBV11-3 | NA | TGTGCCAGCAGCGCAAGCGGTGGGGACACCGGGGAGCTGTTTTTT | CASSASGGDTGELFF
NA | TRBJ2-5 | TRBV7-2 | NA | TGTGCCAGCAGCTTAATGTTCCCAGAAGAGACCCAGTACTTC | CASSLMFPEETQYF
NA | TRBJ2-7 | TRBV5-8 | TRBD1 | TGTGCCAGCAGCCCGCGGACAGGGCCGCGCGAGCAGTACTTC | CASSPRTGPREQYF
NA | TRBJ1-2 | TRBV28 | NA | TGTGCCAGCAGTTTTCGGGATCCGGGAGAAGGCTACACCTTC | CASSFRDPGEGYTF
NA | TRBJ2-5 | TRBV5-1 | TRBD2 | TGCGCCAGCAGCTACCCGACTAGCGGTAAAGAGACCCAGTACTTC | CASSYPTSGKETQYF
NA | TRBJ2-7 | TRBV6-5 | NA | TGTGCCAGCAGTTACTCACCGGACAGACTCTACGAGCAGTACTTC | CASSYSPDRLYEQYF
once | TRBJ2-1 | TRBV30 | NA | TGTGCCTGGAGTCCCCCACGGTCCTACAGTGAGCAGTTCTTC | CAWSPPRSYSEQFF
NA | TRBJ2-5 | TRBV18 | NA | TGTGCCAGCTCACCGGGGGCCCCAGAGACCCAGTACTTC | CASSPGAPETQYF
few | TRBJ2-5 | TRBV11-1 | TRBD2 | TGTGCCAGCAGGGTAGCGGGGGCCCCAACCCAGTACTTC | CASRVAGAPTQYF
few | TRBJ2-1 | TRBV5-1 | TRBD2 | TGCGCCAGCAGCTTGGCGAGCGGGGGGGAATACAATGAGCAGTTCTTC | CASSLASGGEYNEQFF
NA | TRBJ2-7 | TRBV7-8 | NA | TGTGCCAGCAGCTCCCGCGGGCGCGGGGAGCAGTACTTC | CASSSRGRGEQYF
NA | TRBJ1-1 | TRBV6-1 | TRBD1 | TGTGCCAGCGGTGGGACAGGGGGCCGTCGGGCTTTCTTT | CASGGTGGRRAFF
once | TRBJ1-2 | TRBV2 | TRBD1 | TGTGCCAGCATTGGGACAGGGGGCGAAGTTTACTATGGCTACACCTTC | CASIGTGGEVYYGYTF
NA | TRBJ1-1 | TRBV6-5 | NA | TGTGCCAGCAGCACCGGGGGGCTGTTGACTGAAGCTTTCTTT | CASSTGGLLTEAFF
NA | TRBJ2-3 | TRBV7-2 | NA | TGTGCCAGCAGCTTAGTCGGGCGGGCAGATACGCAGTATTTT | CASSLVGRADTQYF
NA | TRBJ2-1 | TRBV30 | NA | TGTGCCTCACAAAGCCCGGGGGAGCAGTTCTTC | CASQSPGEQFF
NA | TRBJ1-3 | TRBV19 | TRBD1 | TGTGCCAGTAGCCAGGGGGCCGGAAACACCATATATTTT | CASSQGAGNTIYF
NA | TRBJ1-6 | TRBV4-1 | NA | TGCGCCAGCAGCCAAGAGAACAGAGCCAATTCCCCCCTCCACTTT | CASSQENRANSPLHF
NA | TRBJ2-5 | TRBV11-2 | NA | TGTGCCAGCAGCTTAGGGGCACTCCAAGAGACCCAGTACTTC | CASSLGALQETQYF
once | TRBJ1-5 | TRBV2 | NA | TGTGCCAGCAGTCCCCAGGGTCCAAGCAATCAGCCCCAGCATTTT | CASSPQGPSNQPQHF
once | TRBJ2-3 | TRBV7-9 | NA | TGTGCCAGCAGCTTAGGGCGTCTAGCTGGCACAGATACGCAGTATTTT | CASSLGRLAGTDTQYF
NA | TRBJ2-2 | TRBV2 | NA | TGTGCCAGCAGTGGGGGGGACACCGGGGAGCTGTTTTTT | CASSGGDTGELFF
NA | TRBJ1-3 | TRBV4-1 | NA | TGCGCCAGCAGCCAACCCGTTGGAGGCACCATATATTTT | CASSQPVGGTIYF
NA | TRBJ2-7 | TRBV6-5 | NA | TGTGCCAGCAGGGGCCTGGAGGGGCAGTACGAGCAGTACTTC | CASRGLEGQYEQYF
NA | TRBJ1-6 | TRBV10-3 | NA | TGTGCCATAAGACAGGAGAATTCACCCCTCCACTTT | CAIRQENSPLHF
NA | TRBJ2-7 | TRBV27 | TRBD2 | TGTGCCAGCAGTTTAAGGGAGGGTTATGGCAAAGGCTACGAGCAGTACTTC | CASSLREGYGKGYEQYF
NA | TRBJ2-5 | TRBV2 | TRBD2 | TGTGCCAGCAGTGAAGCAAAGACGGGGGGGCAGGAGACCCAGTACTTC | CASSEAKTGGQETQYF
NA | TRBJ2-2 | TRBV11-2 | TRBD1 | TGTGCCAGCAGCTCTTGGACAGGTCTGGACACCGGGGAGCTGTTTTTT | CASSSWTGLDTGELFF
NA | TRBJ2-5 | TRBV14 | NA | TGTGCCAGCAGCCAGACGGGTATCCGCCGTCGGGAGCAGTACTTC | CASSQTGIRRREQYF
few | TRBJ2-5 | TRBV6-1 | NA | TGTGCCAGCAGTGTTTGGGGCTTCCAAGAGACCCAGTACTTC | CASSVWGFQETQYF
once | TRBJ2-3 | TRBV18 | NA | TGTGCCAGCTCACCGATTAGCCAGGATACGCAGTATTTT | CASSPISQDTQYF
NA | TRBJ2-5 | TRBV23-1 | TRBD2 | TGCGCCAGCAGTCAATACGGGACTAGACAAGAGACCCAGTACTTC | CASSQYGTRQETQYF
NA | TRBJ2-2 | TRBV7-2 | TRBD2 | TGTGCCAGCAGCCCCCGGACTAGCGGGTCCGCCGGGGAGCTGTTTTTT | CASSPRTSGSAGELFF
NA | TRBJ2-2 | TRBV5-1 | NA | TGCGCCAGCGGCATATACCACGGGGGATCGAACACCGGGGAGCTGTTTTTT | CASGIYHGGSNTGELFF
NA | TRBJ1-6 | TRBV30 | TRBD1 | TGTGCCTGGAGTACTAAACAGGGGGCGGTTAATAATTCACCCCTCCACTTT | CAWSTKQGAVNNSPLHF
NA | TRBJ1-2 | TRBV30 | TRBD1 | TGTGCCTGGAGGTCGAAGGGGGCGCATATTGGCTACACCTTC | CAWRSKGAHIGYTF